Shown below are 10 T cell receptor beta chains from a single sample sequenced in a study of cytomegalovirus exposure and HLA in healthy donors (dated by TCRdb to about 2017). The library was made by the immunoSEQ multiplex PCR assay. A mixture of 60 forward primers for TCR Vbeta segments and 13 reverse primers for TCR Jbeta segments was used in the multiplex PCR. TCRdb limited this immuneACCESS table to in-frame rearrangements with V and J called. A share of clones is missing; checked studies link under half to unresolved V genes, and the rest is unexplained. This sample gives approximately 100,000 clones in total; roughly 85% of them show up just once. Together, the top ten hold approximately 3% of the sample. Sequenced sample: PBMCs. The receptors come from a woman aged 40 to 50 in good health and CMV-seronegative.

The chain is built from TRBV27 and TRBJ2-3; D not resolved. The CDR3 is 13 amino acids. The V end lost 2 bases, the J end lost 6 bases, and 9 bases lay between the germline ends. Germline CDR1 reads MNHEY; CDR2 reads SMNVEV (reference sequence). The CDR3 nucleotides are TGTGCCAGCAGTTTAGGGCTCCGTGATACGCAGTATTTT. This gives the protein CASSLGLRDTQYF.

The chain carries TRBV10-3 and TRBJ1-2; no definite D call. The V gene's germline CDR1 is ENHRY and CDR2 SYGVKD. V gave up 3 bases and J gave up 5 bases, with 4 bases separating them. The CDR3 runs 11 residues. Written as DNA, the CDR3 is TGTGCCATCAGTGACAGTTATGGCTACACCTTC. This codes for CAISDSYGYTF.

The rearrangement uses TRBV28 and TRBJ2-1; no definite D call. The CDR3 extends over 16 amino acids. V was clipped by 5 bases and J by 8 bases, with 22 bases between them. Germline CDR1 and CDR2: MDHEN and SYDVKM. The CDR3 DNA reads TGTGCCAGCAGTGCCCCCCTAGGATCCCTACTATATGAGCAGTTCTTC. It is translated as CASSAPLGSLLYEQFF.

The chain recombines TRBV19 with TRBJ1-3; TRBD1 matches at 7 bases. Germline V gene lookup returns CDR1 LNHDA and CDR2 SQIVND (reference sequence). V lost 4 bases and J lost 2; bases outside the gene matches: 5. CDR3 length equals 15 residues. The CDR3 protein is CASSTTGEAGNTIYF. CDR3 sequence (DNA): TGTGCCAGTAGTACCACAGGGGAGGCTGGAAACACCATATATTTT.

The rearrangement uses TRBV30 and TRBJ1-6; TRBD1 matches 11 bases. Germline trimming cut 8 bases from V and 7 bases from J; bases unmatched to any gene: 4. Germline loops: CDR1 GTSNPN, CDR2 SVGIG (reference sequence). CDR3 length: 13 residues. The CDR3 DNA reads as TGTGCCAAAAGGGACAGGGGGAATTCACCCCTCCACTTT. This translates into CAKRDRGNSPLHF. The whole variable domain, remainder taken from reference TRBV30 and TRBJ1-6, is SQTIHQWPATLVQPVGSPLSLECTVEGTSNPNLYWYRQAAGRGLQLLFYSVGIGQISSEVPQNLSASRPQDRQFILSSKKLLLSDSGFYLCAKRDRGNSPLHFGNGTRLTVT.

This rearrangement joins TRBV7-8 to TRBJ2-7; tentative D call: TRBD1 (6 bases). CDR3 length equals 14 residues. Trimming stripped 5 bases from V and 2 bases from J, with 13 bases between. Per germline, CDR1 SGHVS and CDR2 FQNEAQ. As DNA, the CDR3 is TGTGCCAGCAGCGGAAAGGACAGTACCTACGAGCAGTACTTC. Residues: CASSGKDSTYEQYF.

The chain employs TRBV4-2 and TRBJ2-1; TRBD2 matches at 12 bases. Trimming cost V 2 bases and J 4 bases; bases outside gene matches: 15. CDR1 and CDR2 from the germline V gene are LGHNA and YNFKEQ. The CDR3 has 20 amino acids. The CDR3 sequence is CASSQPRTSGIPNLYNEQFF. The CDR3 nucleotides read TGTGCCAGCAGCCAACCTCGGACTAGCGGGATCCCGAACCTTTACAATGAGCAGTTCTTC.

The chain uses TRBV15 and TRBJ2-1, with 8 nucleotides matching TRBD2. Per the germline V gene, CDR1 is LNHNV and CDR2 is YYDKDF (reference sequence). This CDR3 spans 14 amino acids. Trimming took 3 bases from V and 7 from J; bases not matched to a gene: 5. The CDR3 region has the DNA TGTGCCACCAGCAGTTTCAGCGGGGGTAATGAGCAGTTCTTC. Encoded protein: CATSSFSGGNEQFF. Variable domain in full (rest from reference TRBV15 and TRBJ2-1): DAMVIQNPRYQVTQFGKPVTLSCSQTLNHNVMYWYQQKSSQAPKLLFHYYDKDFNNEADTPDNFQSRRPNTSFCFLDIRSPGLGDTAMYLCATSSFSGGNEQFFGPGTRLTVL.

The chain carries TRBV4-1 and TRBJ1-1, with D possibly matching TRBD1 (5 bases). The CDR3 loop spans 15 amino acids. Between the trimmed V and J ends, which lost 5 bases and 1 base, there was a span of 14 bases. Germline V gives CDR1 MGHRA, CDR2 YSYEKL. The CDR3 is CASSWGEGGNTEAFF. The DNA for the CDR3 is TGCGCCAGCAGCTGGGGGGAGGGAGGGAACACTGAAGCTTTCTTT.

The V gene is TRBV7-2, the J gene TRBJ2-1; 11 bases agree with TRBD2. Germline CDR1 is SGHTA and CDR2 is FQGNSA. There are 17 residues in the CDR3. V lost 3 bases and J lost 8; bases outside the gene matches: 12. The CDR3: CASSFTVVAGGKDEQFF. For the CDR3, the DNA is TGTGCCAGCAGCTTCACAGTGGTAGCGGGAGGGAAGGATGAGCAGTTCTTC.